The present T cell receptor beta chain was sequenced within a study of T cells of healthy individuals. TCRdb processed the 5' RACE reads anew with MiXCR; each CDR3 protein has one entry. Here the sample spans about 96,000 distinct CDR3 sequences, approximately 16% being singletons. Only a few counts were recorded for this clonotype. The V and J ends lost 3 bases and 3 bases respectively, with 6 bases between them. There are 13 residues in the CDR3. Germline CDR1 and CDR2: MDHEN and SYDVKM. This rearrangement joins TRBV28 to TRBJ1-5; D not certain. This clonotype was obtained from a human donor in good health. The CDR3 DNA reads TGTGCCAGCAGTTTCGTCCTCAATCAGCCCCAGCATTTT. This translates into CASSFVLNQPQHF.